Below are 25 T cell receptor beta chains sequenced from a single sample in a study of blood T cell repertoires in COVID-19. The method was immunoSEQ multiplex PCR; TCRdb's version includes in-frame clones alone and lacks a portion of them. The sample holds 300,000 to 400,000 clones, around 91% seen once. What was sequenced was peripheral blood. The receptors stem from a woman younger than 35 who had recovered from COVID-19.

V and J are TRBV7-9 and TRBJ2-5; 8 bases fit TRBD2. Per the germline V gene, CDR1 is SEHNR and CDR2 is FQNEAQ (reference sequence). The V and J ends lost 8 bases and 5 bases, in that order; junction bases with no gene match: 10. This CDR3 spans 14 amino acids. The CDR3 region has the DNA TGTGCCAGCGGGCCTTCGGGAGGGCAGGAGACCCAGTACTTC. The encoded protein is CASGPSGGQETQYF.

This chain joins TRBV6-2 or TRBV6-3 and TRBJ1-5; tentative D call: TRBD1 (6 bases). The V gene lost 4 bases and the J gene lost 0 bases, with 10 bases spanning the gap. The V gene's germline CDR1 is MNHEY and CDR2 SVGEGT. The CDR3 is 15 residues long. CDR3 coding DNA: TGTGCCAGCAGTTTTGGGACACATAGCAATCAGCCCCAGCATTTT. Protein sequence: CASSFGTHSNQPQHF.

V is TRBV20-1 and J is TRBJ2-5; 11 bases map to TRBD1. Germline trimming cut 3 bases from V and 0 bases from J; bases unmatched to any gene: 3. The CDR3 length is 15 residues. Germline-derived CDR1 and CDR2 are DFQATT and SNEGSKA (reference sequence). DNA of the CDR3: TGCAGTGCTAGTCCGGGACAGGGGGACCAAGAGACCCAGTACTTC. Translated, it gives CSASPGQGDQETQYF.

The genes are TRBV5-6 and TRBJ2-5; 8 bases agree with TRBD2. There are 14 residues in the CDR3. Unmatched junction bases numbered 2, after V lost 4 bases and J lost 0 bases. CDR1 is SGHDT, CDR2 YYEEEE, per germline. The CDR3 nucleotides read TGTGCCAGCAGCCGGGGGGGAAACCAAGAGACCCAGTACTTC. This translates into CASSRGGNQETQYF.

The chain links TRBV25-1 to TRBJ1-5; 7 positions agree with TRBD1. The CDR3 loop spans 14 amino acids. The germline gives CDR1 MGHDK, CDR2 SYGVNS. V shed 6 bases and J 6 bases; nucleotides not matched to a gene: 8. This chain's CDR3 is CASRETGEAQPQHF. The CDR3 DNA follows: TGTGCCAGCAGGGAAACAGGGGAGGCTCAGCCCCAGCATTTT.

DNA for the CDR3: TGCGCCAGCAGCCAAGATCCTGGACAGGGGGCGCACATTCAGTACTTC. Its translation: CASSQDPGQGAHIQYF. The rearrangement joins TRBV4-3 to TRBJ2-4; 11 nucleotides agree with TRBD1. The CDR3 is made up of 16 amino acids. V lost 0 bases, J lost 8 bases, and 6 bases stayed unmatched. Per germline, CDR1 LGHNA and CDR2 YSLEER.

This rearrangement joins TRBV9 to TRBJ1-5; 9 nucleotides line up with TRBD1. V gave up 4 bases and J gave up 7 bases; unmatched junction bases: 6. The CDR3 spans 14 residues. Looked up from germline, CDR1 is SGDLS and CDR2 is YYNGEE. The CDR3 sequence is CASSKEQGAQPQHF. The CDR3 nucleotides are TGTGCCAGCAGCAAAGAACAGGGGGCCCAGCCCCAGCATTTT.

The rearrangement links TRBV4-3 to TRBJ2-3, with a weak D call TRBD2 (6 bases). V dropped 0 bases and J dropped 3 bases, with 22 bases sitting between them. This CDR3 has 19 residues. CDR1 is LGHNA, CDR2 YSLEER, per germline. CDR3 bases: TGCGCCAGCAGCCAAGAGCCGATAGGGGTTGGGGGGAAAACAGATACGCAGTATTTT. This encodes CASSQEPIGVGGKTDTQYF.

The chain employs TRBV7-2 and TRBJ2-5; D may be TRBD2 (5 bases). Trimming took off 6 bases at V and 4 bases at J, with 12 bases between the two ends. The CDR3 is 13 amino acids. Germline V lookup: CDR1 SGHTA, CDR2 FQGNSA. This chain's CDR3 is CASRTSGSETQYF. The DNA for the CDR3 is TGTGCCAGCAGGACCTCGGGATCAGAGACCCAGTACTTC. The entire variable domain, with the rest obtained from reference TRBV7-2 and TRBJ2-5, is as follows: GAGVSQSPSNKVTEKGKDVELRCDPISGHTALYWYRQSLGQGLEFLIYFQGNSAPDKSGLPSDRFSAERTGGSVSTLTIQRTQQEDSAVYLCASRTSGSETQYFGPGTRLLVL.

The genes are TRBV6-2 or TRBV6-3 and TRBJ2-1; no clear D gene. Germline CDR1 is MNHEY and CDR2 is SVGEGT. Deletions cut 3 bases from V and 0 bases from J, with 6 bases between. This CDR3 region has 14 residues. The CDR3 sequence: CASSYESSYNEQFF. CDR3 DNA sequence: TGTGCCAGCAGTTATGAGAGCTCCTACAATGAGCAGTTCTTC.

This clone has only one observation. V is TRBV19 and J is TRBJ2-3; 8 nucleotides line up with TRBD1. CDR1 and CDR2 (germline): LNHDA, SQIVND (reference sequence). This CDR3 contains 15 residues. J gave up 1 base and V 6 bases, and 6 bases lay outside the gene matches. CDR3: CASRGAGQGTDTQYF. In DNA form, the CDR3 reads TGTGCCAGTAGGGGGGCGGGACAGGGCACAGATACGCAGTATTTT.

The J gene is TRBJ2-2, the V gene TRBV27; 7 positions match TRBD1. CDR3 length equals 16 residues. After removal of 2 bases from V and 5 bases from J, the junction contained 8 bases not matched to a gene. Germline V gives CDR1 MNHEY, CDR2 SMNVEV (reference sequence). For the CDR3, the DNA is TGTGCCAGCAGTTTAGATGAGGGGGCAACGACCGGGGAGCTGTTTTTT. This translates into CASSLDEGATTGELFF.

The J gene is TRBJ2-1, the V gene TRBV20-1; TRBD2 matches 8 bases. This CDR3 spans 15 amino acids. Germline trimming cut 3 bases from V and 4 bases from J; bases unmatched to any gene: 8. In germline, CDR1 is DFQATT, CDR2 SNEGSKA (reference sequence). CDR3 amino acids: CSASGEAGGYNEQFF. CDR3 sequence (DNA): TGCAGTGCTAGTGGGGAGGCGGGGGGATACAATGAGCAGTTCTTC.

The J gene is TRBJ1-2, the V gene TRBV7-9; perhaps TRBD1 as D (5 bases). Germline V lookup: CDR1 SEHNR, CDR2 FQNEAQ (reference sequence). The V end was cut by 0 bases, the J end by 7 bases, with 15 bases between. This CDR3 region has 15 residues. The CDR3, as DNA: TGTGCCAGCAGCTTAGCTTCCCCTGGGGCGAGTGGCTACACCTTC. Amino acids: CASSLASPGASGYTF.

This clone came up once. The gene calls are TRBV3-1 (or the pseudogene TRBV3-2) and TRBJ2-5; 9 positions agree with TRBD2. In germline, CDR1 is LGHDT, CDR2 YNNKEL (reference sequence). With 1 base clipped from V and 5 bases from J, the junction kept 2 bases outside the gene matches. CDR3 length: 14 amino acids. CDR3 sequence reads: CASSQASGMETQYF. DNA of the CDR3: TGTGCCAGCAGCCAAGCTAGCGGGATGGAGACCCAGTACTTC.

This chain uses TRBV10-2 with TRBJ1-1; D unclear. Germline V gene sequence: CDR1 WSHSY, CDR2 SAAADI. Trimming left V 6 bases short and J 0 bases short, with 11 bases between. There are 14 residues in the CDR3. The CDR3 loop is CASSWTQLNTEAFF. The CDR3 DNA reads as TGCGCCAGCAGCTGGACTCAATTGAACACTGAAGCTTTCTTT.

This clone occurred a few times. The rearrangement links TRBV6-2 or TRBV6-3 to TRBJ1-5; D is perhaps TRBD1 (5 bases). Trimming stripped 2 bases from V and 5 bases from J, with 10 bases between. Germline V gene lookup returns CDR1 MNHEY and CDR2 SVGEGT. This CDR3 is built from 14 residues. The CDR3 sequence is CASSYAGEYQPQHF. As DNA, the CDR3 is TGTGCCAGCAGTTACGCGGGGGAGTATCAGCCCCAGCATTTT.

J is TRBJ2-5 and V is TRBV19; no firm D call. From germline, CDR1 is LNHDA and CDR2 SQIVND (reference sequence). The CDR3 length is 11 residues. Deletions cut 6 bases from V and 3 bases from J, with 5 bases between. CDR3 region: CASRTKETQYF. As DNA, the CDR3 is TGTGCCAGTAGGACAAAAGAGACCCAGTACTTC. Drawing the rest from reference TRBV19 and TRBJ2-5, the complete variable domain is DGGITQSPKYLFRKEGQNVTLSCEQNLNHDAMYWYRQDPGQGLRLIYYSQIVNDFQKGDIAEGYSVSREKKESFPLTVTSAQKNPTAFYLCASRTKETQYFGPGTRLLVL.

The chain recombines TRBV11-3 with TRBJ2-2, with no clear D. The CDR3 has 13 residues. Trimming removed 1 base at V and 6 bases at J, with 6 bases between. Germline CDR1 is SGHNT and CDR2 is YENEEA. CDR3 nucleotides: TGTGCCAGCAGCTTAGGAGGCTCCGGGGAGCTGTTTTTT. Amino acid sequence: CASSLGGSGELFF.

The genes are TRBV11-3 and TRBJ1-1; D not certain. Germline assignment: CDR1 SGHNT and CDR2 YENEEA. This CDR3 contains 14 residues. Trimming stripped 7 bases from V and 2 bases from J, with 14 bases between. The CDR3 here is CASTMGAGNTEAFF. CDR3 nucleotides: TGTGCCAGCACCATGGGTGCGGGAAACACTGAAGCTTTCTTT.

The rearrangement links TRBV9 to TRBJ2-1; TRBD2 matches 9 bases. After removal of 4 bases from V and 10 bases from J, the junction contained 15 bases not matched to a gene. The CDR3 runs to 16 residues. Germline CDR1 and CDR2: SGDLS and YYNGEE. The CDR3 sequence is CASSPQGREGLGEQFF. In nucleotides, the CDR3 is TGTGCCAGCAGCCCCCAAGGGCGGGAGGGCCTCGGGGAGCAGTTCTTC.

The V gene is TRBV4-1, the J gene TRBJ2-3, with a weak D call TRBD2 (6 bases). The CDR3 is 16 amino acids. V shed 3 bases and J shed 0 bases, with 13 bases lying between them. Per germline, CDR1 MGHRA and CDR2 YSYEKL. The CDR3, as DNA: TGCGCCAGCAGCCACGGGGGAGCAGTGAGCACAGATACGCAGTATTTT. Its translation: CASSHGGAVSTDTQYF.

This chain joins TRBV21-1 and TRBJ2-7; TRBD2 reflects the table's D call only, with no check against the DNA. TRBV21-1 is a listed pseudogene. The CDR3 totals 16 residues. The CDR3 DNA is TGTGCCATGCAACCCAGCGGGAGACCCGGAGCCTACGAGCAGTACGTC. Translated, it gives CAMQPSGRPGAYEQYV.

V gene TRBV25-1 combines with J gene TRBJ1-3; no reliable D call. Germline-derived CDR1 and CDR2 are MGHDK and SYGVNS. The V end lost 8 bases, the J end lost 0 bases, and 14 bases lay between the germline ends. The CDR3 runs to 15 residues. This CDR3 reads CASDKGGSSGNTIYF. The CDR3 region has the DNA TGTGCCAGCGACAAGGGAGGCAGCTCTGGAAACACCATATATTTT.

The rearrangement joins TRBV5-1 to TRBJ2-2, with TRBD2 as a possible D gene (6 bases). V lost 4 bases, J lost 0 bases, and 13 bases lay in between. Germline CDR1 and CDR2: SGHRS and YFSETQ. The CDR3 runs 16 residues. The CDR3 coding sequence is TGCGCCAGCAGCGGACGGGGACTGACGAACACCGGGGAGCTGTTTTTT. It encodes CASSGRGLTNTGELFF.